The source of this T cell receptor beta chain is a study of radiation and T cells in renal cell carcinoma. As to time point: blood 4 weeks post-SBRT, at nephrectomy. Treatment given: 15 Gy SBRT to primary tumor, nephrectomy 4 weeks later. Only in-frame clones appear in the TCRdb table, and some are missing; sequencing was by immunoSEQ multiplex PCR. The sample lists approximately 65,000 clones, more than 60% seen once, with 6% to 7% in the top ten. Trimming took off 0 bases at V and 5 bases at J, with 8 bases between the two ends. Per the germline V gene, CDR1 is SEHNR and CDR2 is FQNEAQ (reference sequence). The CDR3 is made up of 13 amino acids.

The sequenced sample was blood, obtained from a patient whose treatment included radiotherapy and nephrectomy. The rearrangement joins TRBV7-9 to TRBJ2-7; D is possibly TRBD2 (5 bases). The sequence came from a man aged 55 to 70 with renal cell carcinoma. The CDR3 DNA is TGTGCCAGCAGCTTAGCGACCGGGAACGAGCAGTACTTC. It translates to CASSLATGNEQYF. Looking up the rest from reference TRBV7-9 and TRBJ2-7 gives the full variable domain: DTGVSQNPRHKITKRGQNVTFRCDPISEHNRLYWYRQTLGQGPEFLTYFQNEAQLEKSRLLSDRFSAERPKGSFSTLEIQRTEQGDSAMYLCASSLATGNEQYFGPGTRLTVT.